The next 21 T cell receptor beta chains were all read from a single sample in a study of blood T cells in healthy people across ages. Next came a second PCR, run for about 6 to 11 cycles, which used a sample-barcoded 5' primer along with a J-beta primer mix. One entry per CDR3 protein, called by TCRdb with MiXCR from the 5' RACE reads. The sample holds about 670,000 distinct CDR3 sequences, approximately 52% seen once. Input material: blood. Receptor source: a woman older than 75 in good health.

This clonotype was observed many times. The rearrangement uses TRBV20-1 and TRBJ2-7; 9 bases map to TRBD2. The CDR3 has 14 amino acids. V dropped 0 bases and J dropped 7; count of bases not matched to a gene: 7. Germline-derived CDR1 and CDR2 are DFQATT and SNEGSKA (reference sequence). This chain's CDR3 is CSAREGLAGREQYF. CDR3 coding DNA: TGCAGTGCTAGAGAGGGCCTAGCGGGACGAGAGCAGTACTTC.

This clonotype was observed many times. This chain links TRBV2 with TRBJ1-2; weak D call: TRBD1 (5 bases). The V gene lost 7 bases and the J gene lost 3 bases, with 15 bases spanning the gap. The CDR3 consists of 14 residues. CDR1 is SNHLY and CDR2 is FYNNEI in the germline V gene. CDR3 region: CASTPGTEHYGYTF. The CDR3, as DNA: TGTGCCAGCACCCCCGGGACCGAGCACTATGGCTACACCTTC.

This chain links TRBV12-3 or TRBV12-4 with TRBJ2-7, with TRBD2 identical over 8 bases. The CDR3 runs to 13 residues. With 6 bases clipped from V and 3 bases from J, the junction kept 4 bases outside the gene matches. The CDR3, as DNA: TGTGCCAGCAGACCGGGACTAGACTACGAGCAGTACTTC. Its protein product is CASRPGLDYEQYF.

In this sample, this clonotype turned up many times. This sequence joins TRBV6-6 and TRBJ2-4, with TRBD1 matching over 10 bases. Germline assignment: CDR1 MNHNY and CDR2 SVGAGI (reference sequence). This CDR3 spans 15 amino acids. Trimming removed 8 bases from V and 4 bases from J; junction bases left unmatched: 8. The CDR3 loop is CASSQAGQGKNIQYF. For the CDR3, the DNA is TGTGCCAGCTCCCAGGCGGGACAGGGGAAAAACATTCAGTACTTC.

Ten or more counts support this clonotype. The CDR3 region has the DNA TGCAGCGTTGACCTCACGTCACCTGGCACAGATACGCAGTATTTT. Its translation is CSVDLTSPGTDTQYF. The chain combines TRBV29-1 with TRBJ2-3; D is unresolved. This CDR3 has 15 residues. Germline CDR1 is SQVTM and CDR2 is ANQGSEA. Trimming left V 3 bases short and J 1 base short, with 14 bases between.

This clonotype was seen many times. The rearrangement links TRBV6-5 to TRBJ1-1, with D possibly TRBD1 on 5 matching bases. Trimming took off 3 bases at V and 0 bases at J, with 8 bases between the two ends. This CDR3 comprises 14 residues. In germline, CDR1 is MNHEY, CDR2 SVGAGI. In nucleotides, the CDR3 is TGTGCCAGCAGTTATGGGGGGGTGAACACTGAAGCTTTCTTT. It translates to CASSYGGVNTEAFF.

J is TRBJ2-1 and V is TRBV29-1; 7 bases are shared with TRBD2. The CDR3 is 13 residues long. J was trimmed by 9 bases and V by 3 bases; bases with no gene match: 8. From germline, CDR1 is SQVTM and CDR2 ANQGSEA. CDR3 nucleotides: TGCAGCGTTGATAAAAGCGGGGCGGTTGAGCAGTTCTTC. Amino acid sequence: CSVDKSGAVEQFF.

The chain links TRBV12-3 or TRBV12-4 to TRBJ2-7; no clear D. The length of the CDR3 is 14 residues. The V gene lost 1 base and the J gene lost 1 base, with 8 bases spanning the gap. CDR3 in DNA: TGTGCCAGCAGTTTAGTGCTCTCATCCTACGAGCAGTACTTC. This translates into CASSLVLSSYEQYF.

The V and J genes are TRBV6-4 and TRBJ2-5, with D perhaps matching TRBD1 (5 bases). CDR1 is MRHNA and CDR2 is SNTAGT in the germline V gene. CDR3 length: 13 residues. Trimming took 6 bases from V and 11 from J, leaving 19 bases between them. The chain's CDR3 is CASSKVPQGEQYF. The CDR3, as DNA: TGTGCCAGCAGCAAAGTCCCGCAGGGTGAGCAGTACTTC.

The chain recombines TRBV7-2 with TRBJ2-4; D possibly corresponds to TRBD2 (5 bases). Per germline, CDR1 SGHTA and CDR2 FQGNSA. CDR3 size: 17 residues. The V and J ends lost 4 bases and 0 bases respectively, with 16 bases between them. The CDR3 region has the DNA TGTGCCAGCAGCTCCGGGCGGGCAGCAAGAGCCAAAAACATTCAGTACTTC. Residues: CASSSGRAARAKNIQYF. The full variable domain, in which reference TRBV7-2 and TRBJ2-4 provide the parts outside the CDR3, is GAGVSQSPSNKVTEKGKDVELRCDPISGHTALYWYRQSLGQGLEFLIYFQGNSAPDKSGLPSDRFSAERTGGSVSTLTIQRTQQEDSAVYLCASSSGRAARAKNIQYFGAGTRLSVL.

This chain uses TRBV6-6 with TRBJ2-1; 11 bases align to TRBD2. Germline CDR1 and CDR2: MNHNY and SVGAGI (reference sequence). The trim removed 0 bases at V and 5 bases at J, leaving 0 bases unmatched. The CDR3 totals 15 residues. CDR3 DNA: TGTGCCAGCAGTTACTCTAGCGGGGGGGACAATGAGCAGTTCTTC. Its translation: CASSYSSGGDNEQFF.

This clonotype was seen only a few times. This chain uses TRBV4-2 with TRBJ2-4; weak D call: TRBD2 (5 bases). Germline values: CDR1 LGHNA, CDR2 YNFKEQ. Deletions cut 4 bases from V and 4 bases from J, with 11 bases between. The CDR3 is made up of 14 amino acids. CDR3 in amino acids: CASSPVGGKNIQYF. The CDR3, as DNA: TGTGCCAGCAGCCCCGTTGGCGGGAAAAACATTCAGTACTTC.

The rearrangement links TRBV28 to TRBJ1-4, with unresolved D. The CDR3 loop spans 13 amino acids. V gave up 6 bases and J gave up 3 bases, with 8 bases separating them. Germline V lookup: CDR1 MDHEN, CDR2 SYDVKM. This CDR3 is CASSTVPNEKLFF. DNA for the CDR3: TGTGCCAGCAGCACCGTACCTAATGAAAAACTGTTTTTT.

In this sample, this clonotype turned up a few times. The chain carries TRBV29-1 and TRBJ2-5; TRBD1 matches at 9 bases. V lost 8 bases, J lost 5 bases, and 9 bases stayed unmatched. This CDR3 has 13 amino acids. Germline V gene lookup returns CDR1 SQVTM and CDR2 ANQGSEA. The CDR3 region is CSLRTGEEETQYF. CDR3 coding DNA: TGCAGCCTCAGGACAGGGGAAGAGGAGACCCAGTACTTC.

This sequence joins TRBV2 and TRBJ2-2, with 9 nucleotides matching TRBD2. The CDR3 length is 16 residues. V lost 3 bases, J lost 2 bases, and 4 bases stayed unmatched. Germline assignment: CDR1 SNHLY and CDR2 FYNNEI. The CDR3 DNA reads as TGTGCCAGCAGTGACCCAGCGGGAGGTAACACCGGGGAGCTGTTTTTT. This translates into CASSDPAGGNTGELFF.

The rearrangement uses TRBV12-3 or TRBV12-4 and TRBJ1-5; 7 bases are shared with TRBD1. The V and J ends lost 5 bases and 7 bases, in that order; junction bases with no gene match: 11. This CDR3 comprises 15 residues. The CDR3 protein is CASSRMTGIGQPQHF. The DNA of the CDR3 is TGTGCCAGCAGTCGCATGACAGGGATAGGGCAGCCCCAGCATTTT.

This clonotype has a handful of counts. With a much larger clone just one base away, this may be a read error. This chain uses TRBV6-6 with TRBJ2-2; a weak D match, TRBD1 (6 bases). This CDR3 is 14 amino acids long. Trimming pared 5 bases from V and 4 bases from J, leaving 11 bases between. Germline lookup yields CDR1 MNHNY and CDR2 SVGAGI (reference sequence). The CDR3 region has the DNA TGTGCCAGCAGTGTTACAGGGCCCACCGGGGAGCTGTTTTTT. Translation gives CASSVTGPTGELFF.

The rearrangement joins TRBV7-2 to TRBJ2-2; no reliable D call. Looked up from germline, CDR1 is SGHTA and CDR2 is FQGNSA. V shed 5 bases and J shed 5 bases, with 9 bases lying between them. The CDR3 runs 13 residues. The CDR3 DNA sequence: TGTGCCAGCAGCGTATACCGGACCGGGGAGCTGTTTTTT. Protein: CASSVYRTGELFF.

This clonotype was counted a single time. V is TRBV12-3 or TRBV12-4 and J is TRBJ2-3; D is undetermined. Trimming left V 0 bases short and J 1 base short, with 11 bases between. The CDR3 runs 16 residues. The CDR3 protein is CASSLALGRGTDTQYF. The CDR3 coding sequence is TGTGCCAGCAGTTTAGCGCTCGGAAGGGGCACAGATACGCAGTATTTT.

V and J are TRBV10-3 and TRBJ2-5; 12 nucleotides agree with TRBD2. CDR1 is ENHRY and CDR2 is SYGVKD in the germline V gene. V was clipped by 0 bases and J by 5 bases; unmatched bases: 7. The length of the CDR3 is 17 residues. In DNA, the CDR3 is TGTGCCATCAGTGAGTCTCAGACTAGCGGGAGTCGCGAGACCCAGTACTTC. This encodes CAISESQTSGSRETQYF.

V usage is TRBV27 and J usage is TRBJ1-5; no clear D. CDR3 length: 17 amino acids. The germline gives CDR1 MNHEY, CDR2 SMNVEV (reference sequence). The V and J ends lost 2 bases and 2 bases respectively, with 16 bases between them. The CDR3 region has the DNA TGTGCCAGCAGTTTAAGAGGGAGAGTCGTCGGCAATCAGCCCCAGCATTTT. Its protein is CASSLRGRVVGNQPQHF.